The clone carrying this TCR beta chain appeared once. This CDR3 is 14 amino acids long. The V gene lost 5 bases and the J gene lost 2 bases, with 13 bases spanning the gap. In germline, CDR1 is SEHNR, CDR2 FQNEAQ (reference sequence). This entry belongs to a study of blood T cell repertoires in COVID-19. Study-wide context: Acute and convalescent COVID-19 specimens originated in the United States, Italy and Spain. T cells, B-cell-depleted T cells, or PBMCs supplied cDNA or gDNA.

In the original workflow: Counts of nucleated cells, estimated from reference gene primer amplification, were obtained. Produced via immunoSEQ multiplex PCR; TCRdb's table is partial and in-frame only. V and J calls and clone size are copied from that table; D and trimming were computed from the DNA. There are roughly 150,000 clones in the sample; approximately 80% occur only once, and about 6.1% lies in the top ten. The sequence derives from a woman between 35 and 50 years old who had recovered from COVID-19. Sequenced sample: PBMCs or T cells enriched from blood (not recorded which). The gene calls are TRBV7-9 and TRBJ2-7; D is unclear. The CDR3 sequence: CASSPAEEPYEQYF. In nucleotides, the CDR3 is TGTGCCAGCAGCCCAGCCGAGGAACCCTACGAGCAGTACTTC.